This TCR beta chain was recorded in a study of regulatory T cells in long-lasting Graves disease. Study-wide findings and caveats: Persistent disease samples used TRBV28, TRBJ1-2 and TRBJ2-5 preferentially. Comparison showed that persistent patients shared more public clonotypes (about 3,000) than new patients (around 1,000). Researchers examined only peripheral blood and not thyroid tissue.

The ends were cut back, 0 bases at V and 11 bases at J, with 11 bases in the middle. CDR3 length: 13 residues. Germline values: CDR1 LGHDT, CDR2 YNNKEL (reference sequence). The time point denotes: persistent/refractory GD, antithyroid drugs over 5 years with positive TRAb. Researchers made the TCR library from RNA that was extracted from PBMCs. A blood draw put about 9.9 milliliters of peripheral blood into EDTA tubes. Through Arm-PCR of CDR3 regions and iRepertoire HTBI primers, TCR beta libraries were built. TCRdb itself ran the multiplex PCR reads through MiXCR, one entry per CDR3 protein. The data contain 600,000 to 850,000 distinct CDR3 sequences, 25% to 35% of them singletons. There are a few counts of this clonotype. Its antigen remains unknown.

The gene calls are TRBV3-1 and TRBJ1-5, with D unresolved. The origin of this receptor is a female donor with Graves disease. Sequencing used peripheral blood mononuclear cells (PBMCs), obtained when the disease was refractory, from a patient treated with antithyroid drugs. The CDR3 loop is CASSQDPGSSQHF. The CDR3 nucleotides read TGTGCCAGCAGCCAAGATCCTGGAAGTTCCCAGCATTTT.